The text below deals with one T cell receptor beta chain. Its target is not known. J was trimmed by 4 bases and V by 6 bases; bases with no gene match: 2. Germline V lookup: CDR1 MDHEN, CDR2 SYDVKM. The CDR3 is 13 residues long. This sample is drawn from a study of cytomegalovirus exposure and HLA in healthy donors. Study-wide results and limits: The presence/absence work took it that sequencing depth was about the same across donors. Donors belonging to an Asian-associated ancestry cluster reportedly showed fewer N-insertions in productive TCRs than the 666-donor mean, according to what a later analysis found. Later genetic work tied a missense DCLRE1C variant to beta-chain V and J trimming.

This PCR relied on a set of 60 Vbeta primers and 13 Jbeta primers. Original handling: Unique TCR beta chains numbered approximately 80 million in a later analysis, with roughly 9.9 million shared. Clones were read by immunoSEQ multiplex PCR, and TCRdb kept only the in-frame ones, dropping some. Clone size and V and J calls were adopted from that table, with D and trimming inferred from the DNA. There are around 140,000 clones in the sample; approximately 82% occur only once, and roughly 1.4% lies in the top ten. Sequenced: PBMCs. This sequence was found in a man in his thirties or forties in good health and CMV-seropositive. The chain links TRBV28 to TRBJ2-2, with 7 nucleotides matching TRBD1. As DNA, the CDR3 is TGTGCCAGCAGCTACAGGGGCACCGGGGAGCTGTTTTTT. It is translated as CASSYRGTGELFF.